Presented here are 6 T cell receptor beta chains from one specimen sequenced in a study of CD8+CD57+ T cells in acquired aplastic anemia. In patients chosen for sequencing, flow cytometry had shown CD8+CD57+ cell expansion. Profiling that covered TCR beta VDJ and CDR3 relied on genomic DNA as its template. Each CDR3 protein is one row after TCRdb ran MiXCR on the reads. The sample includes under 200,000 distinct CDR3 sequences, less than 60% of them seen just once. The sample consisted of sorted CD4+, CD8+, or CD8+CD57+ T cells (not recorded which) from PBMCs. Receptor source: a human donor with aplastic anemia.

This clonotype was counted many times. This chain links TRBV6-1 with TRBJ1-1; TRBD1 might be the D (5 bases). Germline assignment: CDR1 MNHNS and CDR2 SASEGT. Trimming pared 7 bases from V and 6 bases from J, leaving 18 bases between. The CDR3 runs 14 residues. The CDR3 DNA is TGTGCCAGCACGGCTCAGGCCTGGGGACCTGAAGCTTTCTTT. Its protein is CASTAQAWGPEAFF.

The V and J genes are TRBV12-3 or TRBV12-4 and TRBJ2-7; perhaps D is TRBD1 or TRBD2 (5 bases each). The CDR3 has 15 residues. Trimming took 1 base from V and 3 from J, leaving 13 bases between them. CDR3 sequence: CASSLVGTGNYEQYF. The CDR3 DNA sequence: TGTGCCAGCAGTTTAGTAGGGACCGGTAACTACGAGCAGTACTTC.

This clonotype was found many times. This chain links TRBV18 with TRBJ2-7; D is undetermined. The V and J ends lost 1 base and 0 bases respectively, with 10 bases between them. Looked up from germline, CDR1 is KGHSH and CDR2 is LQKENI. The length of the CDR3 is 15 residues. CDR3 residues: CASSPRSLYSYEQYF. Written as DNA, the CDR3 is TGTGCCAGCTCACCACGTTCTCTCTACTCCTACGAGCAGTACTTC.

The DNA of the CDR3 is TGTGCCATCAGTGAGTCGGAACAGGGGAAATACGAGCAGTACTTC. Protein product: CAISESEQGKYEQYF. The V gene is TRBV10-3, the J gene TRBJ2-7, with 7 bases lining up with TRBD1. Per the germline V gene, CDR1 is ENHRY and CDR2 is SYGVKD. This CDR3 has 15 amino acids. V shed 0 bases and J 4 bases; nucleotides not matched to a gene: 6.

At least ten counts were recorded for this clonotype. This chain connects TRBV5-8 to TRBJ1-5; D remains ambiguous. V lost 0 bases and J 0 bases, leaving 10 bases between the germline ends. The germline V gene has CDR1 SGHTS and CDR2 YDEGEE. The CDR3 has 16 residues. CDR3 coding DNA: TGTGCCAGCAGCTTGGTAGGCTGGTATAGCAATCAGCCCCAGCATTTT. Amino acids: CASSLVGWYSNQPQHF.

The CDR3 bases are TGTGCCAGCAGTGGGACAGGGAACACCATATATTTT. This encodes CASSGTGNTIYF. This chain links TRBV2 with TRBJ1-3; 8 positions match TRBD1. The CDR3 extends over 12 amino acids. V lost 4 bases and J lost 7; bases outside the gene matches: 0. Germline V gives CDR1 SNHLY, CDR2 FYNNEI.